Listed below are T cell receptor beta chains from one sample, sequenced in a study of technical replicates of blood from a handful of donors. The repertoire was sequenced with immunoSEQ multiplex PCR; TCRdb's copy has only in-frame clones and lacks some. The top ten clones hold roughly 0.4% of a sample with approximately 81,000 clones, approximately 95% of them seen once. Sequencing was done on a sample of T cells isolated from PBMCs. The receptors shown here come from a human donor in good health. The CDR3 runs from the conserved cysteine through the conserved F or W. The D gene is left open where the match is weak. For some rows the clone size is stated as once, few or many, or as a class when expanded; others skip it.

V: TRBV15
size: .
D: .
J: TRBJ2-6
CDR3: CATSRDGAPSGANVLTF
DNA: TGTGCCACCAGCAGAGATGGGGCTCCCTCTGGGGCCAACGTCCTGACTTTC

V: TRBV5-1
size: .
D: .
J: TRBJ2-5
CDR3: CASSLAVDRRGETQYF
DNA: TGCGCCAGCAGCTTGGCCGTGGACCGTCGGGGAGAGACCCAGTACTTC

V: TRBV5-6
size: .
D: .
J: TRBJ2-3
CDR3: CASSFQRGSDTQYF
DNA: TGTGCCAGCAGCTTCCAAAGGGGGTCCGATACGCAGTATTTT

V: TRBV7-9
size: .
D: TRBD1
J: TRBJ2-5
CDR3: CASSPDRAKETQYF
DNA: TGTGCCAGCAGCCCGGACAGGGCGAAAGAGACCCAGTACTTC

V: TRBV10-3
size: .
D: TRBD1
J: TRBJ2-7
CDR3: CATWDRGHEQYF
DNA: TGTGCCACTTGGGACAGGGGTCACGAGCAGTACTTC

V: TRBV29-1
size: .
D: TRBD1
J: TRBJ1-1
CDR3: CSAAGGQGVTEAFF
DNA: TGCAGCGCCGCTGGAGGACAGGGTGTCACTGAAGCTTTCTTT

V: TRBV7-9
size: .
D: .
J: TRBJ2-3
CDR3: CASSLTVDTQYF
DNA: TGTGCCAGCAGCCTCACAGTAGATACGCAGTATTTT

V: TRBV11-2
size: .
D: .
J: TRBJ2-3
CDR3: CASSSIHGSTDTQYF
DNA: TGTGCCAGCAGCTCCATCCACGGTAGCACAGATACGCAGTATTTT

V: TRBV27
size: .
D: TRBD1
J: TRBJ1-2
CDR3: CASNTRDRESENTF
DNA: TGTGCCAGCAACACTAGGGACAGGGAAAGTGAGAACACCTTC

V: TRBV30
size: .
D: .
J: TRBJ2-1
CDR3: CAWTYRTYNEQFF
DNA: TGTGCCTGGACTTATAGAACCTACAATGAGCAGTTCTTC

V: TRBV11-2
size: .
D: .
J: TRBJ2-2
CDR3: CASSPQVPNTGELFF
DNA: TGTGCCAGCAGCCCACAGGTCCCGAACACCGGGGAGCTGTTTTTT

V: TRBV4-2
size: .
D: TRBD1
J: TRBJ2-2
CDR3: CASSQDYPGGTTGELFF
DNA: TGTGCCAGCAGCCAAGATTACCCAGGGGGTACCACCGGGGAGCTGTTTTTT

V: TRBV4-2
size: .
D: TRBD2
J: TRBJ2-5
CDR3: CASSLLAGGLEETQYF
DNA: TGTGCCAGCAGCCTACTAGCGGGAGGGTTAGAAGAGACCCAGTACTTC

V: TRBV4-2
size: once
D: .
J: TRBJ2-3
CDR3: CASSLRDFDTDTQYF
DNA: TGTGCCAGCAGCCTCCGGGACTTCGACACAGATACGCAGTATTTT

V: TRBV6-5
size: .
D: .
J: TRBJ1-1
CDR3: CASAPHPNTEAFF
DNA: TGTGCCAGTGCACCACACCCGAACACTGAAGCTTTCTTT

V: TRBV6-5
size: .
D: .
J: TRBJ2-4
CDR3: CASSSGEGIQYF
DNA: TGTGCCAGCAGTTCGGGAGAGGGCATTCAGTACTTC

V: TRBV10-2
size: .
D: .
J: TRBJ1-1
CDR3: CASRYPEGTEAFF
DNA: TGCGCCAGCAGGTACCCCGAGGGCACTGAAGCTTTCTTT

V: TRBV13
size: .
D: .
J: TRBJ1-1
CDR3: CASSHKTPEAFF
DNA: TGTGCCAGCAGCCATAAGACTCCTGAAGCTTTCTTT

V: TRBV2
size: .
D: .
J: TRBJ2-2
CDR3: CASRASVTTGELFF
DNA: TGTGCCAGCCGTGCTAGCGTGACCACCGGGGAGCTGTTTTTT

V: TRBV4-1
size: .
D: .
J: TRBJ1-1
CDR3: CASSQEIRGLNTEAFF
DNA: TGCGCCAGCAGCCAAGAAATAAGGGGCCTTAACACTGAAGCTTTCTTT

V: TRBV6-1
size: .
D: .
J: TRBJ2-7
CDR3: CASSLGQSYEQYF
DNA: TGTGCCAGCAGTTTAGGACAGAGCTACGAGCAGTACTTC

V: TRBV7-3
size: .
D: TRBD2
J: TRBJ2-1
CDR3: CASSLTTSGSYNEQFF
DNA: TGTGCCAGCAGCTTAACGACTAGCGGCTCCTACAATGAGCAGTTCTTC

V: TRBV15
size: .
D: TRBD2
J: TRBJ2-3
CDR3: CATSRVGGSTQYF
DNA: TGTGCCACCAGCAGAGTGGGGGGGAGTACGCAGTATTTT

V: TRBV23-1
size: .
D: TRBD1
J: TRBJ1-1
CDR3: CASSPSRGSFQLMNTEAFF
DNA: TGCGCCAGCAGTCCTAGCAGGGGGTCGTTCCAACTCATGAACACTGAAGCTTTCTTT

V: TRBV28
size: .
D: .
J: TRBJ1-5
CDR3: CASRRMRGSNQPQHF
DNA: TGTGCCAGCAGGCGGATGAGGGGGAGCAATCAGCCCCAGCATTTT

V: TRBV4-1
size: .
D: TRBD1
J: TRBJ1-1
CDR3: CASSPTGGANTEAFF
DNA: TGCGCCAGCAGCCCGACAGGGGGCGCGAACACTGAAGCTTTCTTT

V: TRBV27
size: .
D: .
J: TRBJ2-7
CDR3: CASSFSGVAYEQYF
DNA: TGTGCCAGCAGTTTTTCGGGTGTCGCCTACGAGCAGTACTTC

V: TRBV10-3
size: .
D: .
J: TRBJ2-2
CDR3: CAISVTNTGELFF
DNA: TGTGCCATCAGTGTAACTAACACCGGGGAGCTGTTTTTT

V: TRBV18
size: .
D: TRBD1
J: TRBJ2-7
CDR3: CASSLTGQGAIEQYF
DNA: TGTGCCAGCTCACTAACGGGGCAGGGGGCTATCGAGCAGTACTTC

V: TRBV7-6
size: .
D: .
J: TRBJ2-7
CDR3: CASSLDRELPYEQYF
DNA: TGTGCCAGCAGCTTAGACAGGGAATTACCCTACGAGCAGTACTTC

V: TRBV5-1
size: .
D: TRBD1
J: TRBJ2-2
CDR3: CASSLSGTGYTGELFF
DNA: TGCGCCAGCAGCTTATCCGGGACAGGGTACACCGGGGAGCTGTTTTTT

V: TRBV7-9
size: .
D: .
J: TRBJ2-1
CDR3: CASTLGQANEQFF
DNA: TGTGCCAGCACCCTGGGGCAGGCTAATGAGCAGTTCTTC

V: TRBV27
size: .
D: TRBD1
J: TRBJ2-1
CDR3: CASSSWDSYNEQFF
DNA: TGTGCCAGCAGTTCCTGGGACAGCTACAATGAGCAGTTCTTC

V: TRBV6-4
size: .
D: .
J: TRBJ2-1
CDR3: CASSESASRNEQFF
DNA: TGTGCCAGCAGTGAGTCCGCTAGTAGAAATGAGCAGTTCTTC

V: TRBV11-2
size: .
D: .
J: TRBJ1-5
CDR3: CASSLAANQPQHF
DNA: TGTGCCAGCAGCTTAGCCGCGAATCAGCCCCAGCATTTT

V: TRBV6-6
size: .
D: .
J: TRBJ2-7
CDR3: CASSYSKDTHSYEQYF
DNA: TGTGCCAGCAGTTACTCGAAGGACACCCACTCCTACGAGCAGTACTTC

V: TRBV14
size: .
D: TRBD1
J: TRBJ1-2
CDR3: CASIRTGVSFAYGYTF
DNA: TGTGCCAGCATCCGGACAGGTGTGTCCTTCGCTTATGGCTACACCTTC

V: TRBV7-9
size: once
D: .
J: TRBJ2-5
CDR3: CASSSSKRDIYQETQYF
DNA: TGTGCCAGCAGCTCCTCGAAGAGGGATATTTACCAAGAGACCCAGTACTTC

V: TRBV19
size: few
D: .
J: TRBJ1-5
CDR3: CASTLTENQPQHF
DNA: TGTGCCAGTACATTGACAGAAAATCAGCCCCAGCATTTT

V: TRBV9
size: .
D: .
J: TRBJ2-2
CDR3: CASSVSGFTGELFF
DNA: TGTGCCAGCAGCGTCTCGGGGTTTACCGGGGAGCTGTTTTTT

V: TRBV5-1
size: .
D: TRBD1
J: TRBJ2-3
CDR3: CASSLQGDTDTQYF
DNA: TGCGCCAGCAGCTTGCAGGGGGACACAGATACGCAGTATTTT

V: TRBV15
size: .
D: .
J: TRBJ1-2
CDR3: CATSRDQGRGGYTF
DNA: TGTGCCACCAGCAGAGATCAAGGGAGAGGTGGCTACACCTTC

V: TRBV5-1
size: .
D: .
J: TRBJ1-3
CDR3: CASSLAGSSGNTIYF
DNA: TGCGCCAGCAGCTTGGCGGGGTCCTCTGGAAACACCATATATTTT

V: TRBV2
size: .
D: .
J: TRBJ1-5
CDR3: CASSETGHQGNQPQHF
DNA: TGTGCCAGCAGTGAAACGGGACACCAGGGGAATCAGCCCCAGCATTTT

V: TRBV4-3
size: .
D: .
J: TRBJ2-5
CDR3: CASSQGHGGPQETQYF
DNA: TGCGCCAGCAGCCAGGGCCACGGAGGGCCCCAAGAGACCCAGTACTTC

V: TRBV6-5
size: .
D: .
J: TRBJ1-5
CDR3: CASRTDQPQHF
DNA: TGTGCCAGCCGGACAGATCAGCCCCAGCATTTT

V: TRBV10-1
size: .
D: .
J: TRBJ1-1
CDR3: CASSDGSTEAFF
DNA: TGCGCCAGCAGCGACGGGTCCACTGAAGCTTTCTTT

V: TRBV29-1
size: .
D: .
J: TRBJ1-2
CDR3: CSAKIGGSYTF
DNA: TGCAGCGCCAAAATCGGGGGAAGCTACACCTTC

V: TRBV27
size: .
D: TRBD1
J: TRBJ2-2
CDR3: CASSPRQGTGELFF
DNA: TGTGCCAGCAGTCCCCGACAGGGAACCGGGGAGCTGTTTTTT

V: TRBV6-5
size: .
D: .
J: TRBJ2-7
CDR3: CASSYSAGLLSYEQYF
DNA: TGTGCCAGCAGTTACTCGGCGGGACTGCTATCCTACGAGCAGTACTTC

V: TRBV30
size: .
D: .
J: TRBJ1-4
CDR3: CAWRYQGEKLFF
DNA: TGTGCCTGGAGGTACCAGGGGGAAAAACTGTTTTTT

V: TRBV11-2
size: .
D: .
J: TRBJ2-5
CDR3: CASSPRGEAGETQYF
DNA: TGTGCCAGCAGCCCGAGGGGGGAAGCGGGGGAGACCCAGTACTTC

V: TRBV19
size: .
D: TRBD1
J: TRBJ2-7
CDR3: CASRPGQGFYEQYF
DNA: TGTGCCAGTCGTCCGGGACAGGGCTTTTACGAGCAGTACTTC